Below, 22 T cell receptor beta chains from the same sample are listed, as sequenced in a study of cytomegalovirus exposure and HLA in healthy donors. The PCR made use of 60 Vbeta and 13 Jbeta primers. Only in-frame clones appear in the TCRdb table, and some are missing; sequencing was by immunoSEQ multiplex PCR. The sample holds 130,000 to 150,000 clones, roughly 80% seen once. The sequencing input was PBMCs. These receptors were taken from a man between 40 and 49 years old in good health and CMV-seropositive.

The CDR3 nucleotides read TGTGCCTGGAGTGTCGGCAGGGCGGCTGGAAACACCATATATTTT. It encodes CAWSVGRAAGNTIYF. The V and J genes are TRBV30 and TRBJ1-3; D might be TRBD1 (5 bases). CDR3 size: 15 residues. V was clipped by 0 bases and J by 2 bases, with 11 bases between them. Germline V CDR1 and CDR2: GTSNPN, SVGIG (reference sequence).

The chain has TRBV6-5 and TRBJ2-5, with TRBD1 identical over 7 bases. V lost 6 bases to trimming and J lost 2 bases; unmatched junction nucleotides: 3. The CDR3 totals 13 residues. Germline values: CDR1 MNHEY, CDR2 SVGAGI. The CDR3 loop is CASSSGQQETQYF. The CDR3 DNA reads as TGTGCCAGCAGCTCGGGACAGCAAGAGACCCAGTACTTC.

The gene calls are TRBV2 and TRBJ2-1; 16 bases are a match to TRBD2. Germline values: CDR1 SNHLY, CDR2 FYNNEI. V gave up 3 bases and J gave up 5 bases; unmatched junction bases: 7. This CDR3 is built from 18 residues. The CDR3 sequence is CASSDDWGLAGGHNEQFF. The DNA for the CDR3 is TGTGCCAGCAGTGATGATTGGGGACTAGCGGGAGGGCACAATGAGCAGTTCTTC.

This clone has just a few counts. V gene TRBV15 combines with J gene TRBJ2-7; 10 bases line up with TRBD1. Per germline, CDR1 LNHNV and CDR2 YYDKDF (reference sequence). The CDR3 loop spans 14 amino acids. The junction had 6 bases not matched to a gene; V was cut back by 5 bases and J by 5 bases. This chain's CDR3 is CATSGTGVGDEQYF. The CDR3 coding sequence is TGTGCCACCAGCGGGACAGGGGTCGGCGACGAGCAGTACTTC.

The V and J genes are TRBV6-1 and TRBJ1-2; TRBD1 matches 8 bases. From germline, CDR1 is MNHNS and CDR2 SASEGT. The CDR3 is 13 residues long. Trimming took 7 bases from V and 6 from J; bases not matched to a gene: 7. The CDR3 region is CASKPQGANGYTF. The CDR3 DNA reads TGTGCCAGCAAACCCCAGGGGGCCAATGGCTACACCTTC.

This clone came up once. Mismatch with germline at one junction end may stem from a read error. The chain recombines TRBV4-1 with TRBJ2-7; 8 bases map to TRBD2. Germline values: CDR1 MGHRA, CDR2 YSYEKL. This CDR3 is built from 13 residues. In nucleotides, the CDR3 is TGCGCCAGCAGCCAAGAGGAAGGACTAGCTCCGGTCTTC. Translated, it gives CASSQEEGLAPVF.

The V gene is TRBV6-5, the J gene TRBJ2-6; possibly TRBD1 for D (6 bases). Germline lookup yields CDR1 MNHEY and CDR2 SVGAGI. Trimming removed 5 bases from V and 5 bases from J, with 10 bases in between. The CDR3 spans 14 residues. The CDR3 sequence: CASSRGDRANVLTF. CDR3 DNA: TGTGCCAGCAGTCGTGGGGACAGGGCCAACGTCCTGACTTTC.

The CDR3 sequence is CASSQPAGVQETQYF. For the CDR3, the DNA is TGCGCCAGCAGTCAACCAGCGGGAGTCCAGGAGACCCAGTACTTC. V is TRBV5-1 and J is TRBJ2-5; 8 nucleotides line up with TRBD2. CDR3 size: 15 residues. Germline CDR1 SGHRS, CDR2 YFSETQ. The V segment lost 5 bases and the J segment 5 bases; nucleotides outside the gene matches: 11.

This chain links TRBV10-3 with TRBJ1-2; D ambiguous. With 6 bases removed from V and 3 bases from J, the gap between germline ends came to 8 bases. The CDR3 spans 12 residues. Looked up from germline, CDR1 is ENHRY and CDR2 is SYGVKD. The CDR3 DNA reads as TGTGCCATCAGCGAAACGGACTATGGCTACACCTTC. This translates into CAISETDYGYTF.

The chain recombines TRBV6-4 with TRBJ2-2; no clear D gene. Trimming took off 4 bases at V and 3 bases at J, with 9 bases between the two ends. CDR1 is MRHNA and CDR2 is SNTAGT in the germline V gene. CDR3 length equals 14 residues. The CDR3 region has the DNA TGTGCCAGCAGTGTCCTACGGGACACCGGGGAGCTGTTTTTT. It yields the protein CASSVLRDTGELFF.

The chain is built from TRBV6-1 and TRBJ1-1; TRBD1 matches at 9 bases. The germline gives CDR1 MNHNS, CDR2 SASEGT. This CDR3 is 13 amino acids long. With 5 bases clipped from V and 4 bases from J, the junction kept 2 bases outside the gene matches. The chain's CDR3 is CASSLTGGTEAFF. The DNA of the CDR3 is TGTGCCAGCAGTCTGACAGGGGGCACTGAAGCTTTCTTT.

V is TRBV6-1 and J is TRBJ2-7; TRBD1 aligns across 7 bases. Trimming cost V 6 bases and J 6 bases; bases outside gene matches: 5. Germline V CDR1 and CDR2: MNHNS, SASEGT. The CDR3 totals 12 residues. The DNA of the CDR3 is TGTGCCAGCAGGGAGAACAGGGGCGAGCAGTACTTC. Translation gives CASRENRGEQYF.

The DNA for the CDR3 is TGTGCCAGCAGCGTCGGAGGGGCTGGAAACACCATATATTTT. It specifies CASSVGGAGNTIYF. The chain carries TRBV9 and TRBJ1-3; D is possibly TRBD1 (5 bases). The germline V gene has CDR1 SGDLS and CDR2 YYNGEE. The V and J ends lost 2 bases and 2 bases respectively, with 8 bases between them. The CDR3 contains 14 residues. Full variable domain (missing parts from reference TRBV9 and TRBJ1-3): DSGVTQTPKHLITATGQRVTLRCSPRSGDLSVYWYQQSLDQGLQFLIQYYNGEERAKGNILERFSAQQFPDLHSELNLSSLELGDSALYFCASSVGGAGNTIYFGEGSWLTVV.

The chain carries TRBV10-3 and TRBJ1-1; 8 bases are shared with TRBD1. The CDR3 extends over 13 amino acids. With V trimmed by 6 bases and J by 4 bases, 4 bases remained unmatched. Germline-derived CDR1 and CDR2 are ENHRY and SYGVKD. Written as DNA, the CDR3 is TGTGCCATCAGGCAAACAGGGGGCACTGAAGCTTTCTTT. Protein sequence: CAIRQTGGTEAFF.

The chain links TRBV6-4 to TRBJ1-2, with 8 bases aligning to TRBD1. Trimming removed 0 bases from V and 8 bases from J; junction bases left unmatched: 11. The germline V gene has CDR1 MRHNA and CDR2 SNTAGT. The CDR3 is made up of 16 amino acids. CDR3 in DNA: TGTGCCAGCAGTGACTCGTGGACAGGGATAAGGAGCGGCTACACCTTC. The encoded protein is CASSDSWTGIRSGYTF.

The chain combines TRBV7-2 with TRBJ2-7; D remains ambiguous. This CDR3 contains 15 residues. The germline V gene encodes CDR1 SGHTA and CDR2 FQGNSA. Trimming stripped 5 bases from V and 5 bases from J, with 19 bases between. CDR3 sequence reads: CASSPWYGPRDEQYF. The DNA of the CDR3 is TGTGCCAGCAGCCCATGGTATGGGCCCCGCGACGAGCAGTACTTC.

For the CDR3, the DNA is TGTGCCAGTCGGACTGATAACTATGGCTACACCTTC. Amino acid sequence: CASRTDNYGYTF. The chain links TRBV19 to TRBJ1-2; D ambiguous. The CDR3 is 12 residues long. Germline CDR1 and CDR2: LNHDA and SQIVND (reference sequence). Trimming took off 8 bases at V and 1 base at J, with 8 bases between the two ends. The variable domain in full, with the rest retrieved from reference TRBV19 and TRBJ1-2, is DGGITQSPKYLFRKEGQNVTLSCEQNLNHDAMYWYRQDPGQGLRLIYYSQIVNDFQKGDIAEGYSVSREKKESFPLTVTSAQKNPTAFYLCASRTDNYGYTFGSGTRLTVV.

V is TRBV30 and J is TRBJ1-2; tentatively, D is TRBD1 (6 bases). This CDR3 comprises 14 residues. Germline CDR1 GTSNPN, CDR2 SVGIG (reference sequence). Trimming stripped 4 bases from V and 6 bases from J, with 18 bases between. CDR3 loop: CAWIRDTAWNGYTF. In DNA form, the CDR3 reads TGTGCCTGGATACGGGACACCGCATGGAATGGCTACACCTTC.

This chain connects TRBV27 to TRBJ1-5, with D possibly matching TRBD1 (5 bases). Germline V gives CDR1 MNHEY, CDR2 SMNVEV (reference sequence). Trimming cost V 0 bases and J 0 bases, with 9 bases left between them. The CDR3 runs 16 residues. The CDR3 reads CASSLSWGDSNQPQHF. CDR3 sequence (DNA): TGTGCCAGCAGTTTATCGTGGGGGGATAGCAATCAGCCCCAGCATTTT.

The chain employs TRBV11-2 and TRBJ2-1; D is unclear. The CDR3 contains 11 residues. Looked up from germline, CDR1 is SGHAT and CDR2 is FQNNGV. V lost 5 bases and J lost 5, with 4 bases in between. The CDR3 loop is CASSVNNEQFF. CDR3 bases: TGTGCCAGCAGCGTCAACAATGAGCAGTTCTTC.

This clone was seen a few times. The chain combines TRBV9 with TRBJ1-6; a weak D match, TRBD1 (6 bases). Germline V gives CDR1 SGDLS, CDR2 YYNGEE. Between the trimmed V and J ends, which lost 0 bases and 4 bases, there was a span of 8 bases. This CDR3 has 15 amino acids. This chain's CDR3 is CASSVEGGYNSPLHF. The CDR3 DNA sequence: TGTGCCAGCAGCGTAGAAGGGGGTTATAATTCACCCCTCCACTTT.

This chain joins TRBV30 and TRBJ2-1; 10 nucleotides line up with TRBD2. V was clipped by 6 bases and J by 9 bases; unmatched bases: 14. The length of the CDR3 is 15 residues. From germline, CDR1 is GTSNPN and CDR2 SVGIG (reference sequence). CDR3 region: CACRPVSGRSSEQFF. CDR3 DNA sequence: TGTGCCTGCCGGCCAGTTAGCGGGAGGTCTAGTGAGCAGTTCTTC.